This TCR beta chain emerged from a study of blood T cells in healthy people across ages. The germline gives CDR1 MNHEY, CDR2 SMNVEV (reference sequence). The CDR3 consists of 15 residues. It was with a sample-barcoded 5' primer and a J-beta primer mix that a second PCR of about 6 to 12 cycles was run. TCRdb itself ran the 5' RACE reads through MiXCR, one entry per CDR3 protein. The sample includes about 1.6 million distinct CDR3 sequences, about 35% of them seen just once. About this clonotype itself: One end of the junction fails to match germline, which may point to a read error.

This receptor was identified in a woman aged 25 to 39 in good health. Sequenced input: blood. The chain links TRBV27 to TRBJ1-2; 9 nucleotides line up with TRBD1. CDR3 in amino acids: CASSLTGGYDYDYTF. CDR3 bases: TGTGCCAGCAGTTTAACAGGGGGCTATGACTATGACTACACCTTC.